This T cell receptor beta chain was recorded in a study of graft-versus-host responses after intestinal transplantation (dated by TCRdb to about 2021). Broadly, across the study: Recipients received multivisceral, liver-intestinal, or isolated intestinal transplants. Anti-thymocyte globulin induction was given to all recipients, followed by maintenance tacrolimus and steroids for approximately three years. A peak of at least 4% donor T cells among recipient peripheral blood mononuclear cells was the definition used for donor T cell macrochimerism. The cohort enrolled approximately 24 intestinal transplant recipients, one of whom was a retransplant, and a few patients without pretransplant specimens were excluded. Rather than going through the commercial service, samples from a few later patients were sequenced in-house on an Illumina MiSeq and processed with MiXCR. To identify alloreactive clones, pre-transplant mixed lymphocyte reaction products were sequenced and then compared with unstimulated pre-transplant donor and recipient T cells. After intestinal transplantation, graft-versus-host and host-versus-graft alloreactive T cell clones in the graft, circulation and bone marrow were tracked using bulk TCR-beta CDR3 sequencing.

The sample's time point label, decoded: cells obtained before transplantation from donor or recipient. CD3+CD4+ and CD3+CD8+ populations were FACS-sorted from unstimulated pre-transplant donor and recipient cells taken from spleen or lymph nodes. Libraries came from the immunoSEQ multiplex PCR assay. For most patients, genomic DNA was isolated using the Qiagen DNeasy Blood and Tissue Kit and was shipped frozen to Adaptive Biotechnologies for TCR sequencing. For most patients, high-throughput TCR-beta CDR3 sequencing of genomic DNA was performed by Adaptive Biotechnologies. Per the authors' processing: TCR sequencing data were retrieved from Adaptive's ImmunoSEQ software for 18 patients, whereas a few other patients were processed with MiXCR and VDJtools. To correct CD4 versus CD8 sorting errors, any sequence found in both subsets at a frequency ratio below 5:1 was removed. Because the origin of CDR3 nucleotide sequences shared between donor and recipient could not be assigned, those sequences were removed. At least 2-fold expansion over unstimulated cells and a minimum CFSE-low frequency of 0.002% (template counts) or 0.001% (read counts) were required for clones to be classified as alloreactive. A clone was considered mappable if detected in the sequenced pre-transplant spleen, lymph node, or MLR CFSE-low populations of the donor or recipient. Cumulative frequency of alloreactive clones was calculated as a percentage of all sequences weighted by copy number. TCRdb re-hosts the immuneACCESS table, in-frame sequences only. Its copies lack some clones; in the studies checked, an unresolved V gene accounts for under half of them, and the cause for the rest is not known. The DNA was the basis for D and trimming; V, J and clone size are from that table. This sample holds almost 40,000 clones; 90% to 95% were observed only once. Around 0.2% of the sample rests with the top ten.

Per the germline V gene, SQVTM is the CDR1 and ANQGSEA is the CDR2. From the cysteine up to the phenylalanine, the CDR3 has a length of 15 residues. Only the CDR3 part of the read is kept: 45 bases, read in frame from the first base. A distance of 13 bases separates the germline ends of V and J, which lose 0 bases and 4 bases respectively. Details on this clone: Its antigen has not been determined. Nothing much larger sits one base from this clone, and base qualities are not available.

The study at large found these results: Conclusions were limited by the relatively low number and heterogeneity of intestinal transplant patients. Patients with donor T cell macrochimerism had high GvH to HvG T cell clonal ratios in their allografts. Early after transplant, declines in HvG clones were associated with peak levels of circulating GvH clones. GvH clones were found in recipient bone marrow, and some of the GvH clones appeared earlier in ileal mucosa or blood, which is consistent with an intestinal mucosal origin.

The rearrangement joined TRBV29-1 to TRBJ1-3, with an unclear D gene assignment. Sequenced material: unstimulated CD8+ T cells sorted from spleen or lymph node cells, taken before transplant. The clonotype originates from a human donor who was the organ donor for an intestinal transplant. In nucleotide form, the sequence is TGCAGCGTTGAAGATCTTCGGCGGGAAGGAAACACCATATATTTT. Translated, this gives CSVEDLRREGNTIYF. The CDR3 plus the reference TRBV29-1 and TRBJ1-3 genes for the other parts give the full variable domain: SAVISQKPSRDICQRGTSLTIQCQVDSQVTMMFWYRQQPGQSLTLIATANQGSEATYESGFVIDKFPISRPNLTFSTLTVSNMSPEDSSIYLCSVEDLRREGNTIYFGEGSWLTVV.